Shown below are 8 T cell receptor beta chains from a single sample sequenced in a study of response to subunit inactivated influenza vaccine. TCRdb re-called the RT-PCR reads with MiXCR, one entry per CDR3 protein. The table has about 780,000 distinct CDR3 sequences, less than 20% seen once. The sequences come from PBMCs from blood, collected less than 6 days after vaccination. These receptors came from a man aged 50 to 60 who received an inactivated influenza vaccine.

The table lists this clonotype with a few counts. The CDR3 DNA is TGTGCCAGCAGTTACCTAGGGGGGCAGTACTTC. It codes for CASSYLGGQYF. The V and J genes are TRBV6-5 and TRBJ2-7; TRBD1 might be the D (6 bases). Germline V gene sequence: CDR1 MNHEY, CDR2 SVGAGI. The CDR3 covers 11 residues. The germline V and J ends were trimmed by 2 bases and 9 bases, with 8 bases remaining between them.

This clonotype was counted only a few times. This sequence joins TRBV19 and TRBJ1-5; possible D gene TRBD1, 6 bases. Germline assignment: CDR1 LNHDA and CDR2 SQIVND (reference sequence). Trimming removed 7 bases at V and 8 bases at J, with 6 bases between. The CDR3 loop spans 10 amino acids. CDR3 sequence (DNA): TGTGCCAGTAACAGGGAGCCCCAGCATTTT. Amino acids: CASNREPQHF.

V is TRBV7-9 and J is TRBJ2-2; tentatively, D is TRBD1 or TRBD2 (5 bases each). The CDR3 sequence is 15 residues long. Trimming took 5 bases from V and 6 from J, leaving 16 bases between them. Germline CDR1 SEHNR, CDR2 FQNEAQ (reference sequence). The CDR3 here is CASSIGTVSPGELFF. As DNA, the CDR3 is TGTGCCAGCAGCATCGGGACGGTCAGTCCCGGGGAGCTGTTTTTT. Full variable domain (rest looked up from reference TRBV7-9 and TRBJ2-2): DTGVSQNPRHKITKRGQNVTFRCDPISEHNRLYWYRQTLGQGPEFLTYFQNEAQLEKSRLLSDRFSAERPKGSFSTLEIQRTEQGDSAMYLCASSIGTVSPGELFFGEGSRLTVL.

Ten or more counts support this clonotype. The chain employs TRBV5-6 and TRBJ2-5; D gene unclear. Trimming cost V 0 bases and J 0 bases, with 9 bases left between them. Germline CDR1 and CDR2: SGHDT and YYEEEE. The CDR3 loop spans 15 amino acids. Here the CDR3 reads CASSLVTVYQETQYF. The CDR3 region has the DNA TGTGCCAGCAGCTTGGTTACAGTTTACCAAGAGACCCAGTACTTC.

In its sample, this clonotype was seen a few times. The rearrangement uses TRBV6-2 or TRBV6-3 and TRBJ2-7; a possible D gene is TRBD2 (6 bases). This CDR3 is built from 13 residues. Trimming pared 0 bases from V and 3 bases from J, leaving 6 bases between. From germline, CDR1 is MNHEY and CDR2 SVGEGT. The CDR3 protein is CASSYSRDYEQYF. In DNA form, the CDR3 reads TGTGCCAGCAGTTACTCGCGGGACTACGAGCAGTACTTC.

This clonotype was seen more than once but under ten times. This sequence joins TRBV11-2 and TRBJ2-7; D gene uncertain. The CDR3 sequence is 13 residues long. CDR1 is SGHAT, CDR2 FQNNGV, per germline. Trimming shortened V by 0 bases and J by 6 bases, and 9 bases separated the two germline ends. The CDR3 reads CASSLDVFGEQYF. The CDR3 bases are TGTGCCAGCAGCTTAGATGTCTTCGGCGAGCAGTACTTC.

The rearrangement uses TRBV2 and TRBJ2-3; unclear D gene. The CDR3 spans 10 residues. The V gene lost 7 bases and the J gene lost 6 bases, with 5 bases spanning the gap. Germline loops: CDR1 SNHLY, CDR2 FYNNEI. This CDR3 is CASNYDTQYF. The CDR3 DNA follows: TGTGCCAGCAATTACGATACGCAGTATTTT.

This clonotype was counted a few times. The CDR3 bases are TGCAGTGCTCCCAAAGGAGGGAGACAGTTGCAGGGAGAGACCCAGTACTTC. Amino acids: CSAPKGGRQLQGETQYF. This chain links TRBV20-1 with TRBJ2-5, with TRBD2 as a possible D gene (6 bases). Germline CDR1 and CDR2: DFQATT and SNEGSKA (reference sequence). This CDR3 comprises 17 residues. Trimming pared 5 bases from V and 4 bases from J, leaving 26 bases between.